The present entry profiles one T cell receptor beta chain with its context. The sample holds one count of this clonotype. Its antigen is still unknown. There are no base qualities to consult, and no much larger clone falls within one base. Weak support is all one read offers. Genomic DNA served as template for TCR beta VDJ combination and CDR3 sequence profiling. An Illumina HiSeq 2000 was the platform used for TCR repertoire sequencing. The authors' pipeline ran thus. Repertoires were assessed using TRBV/TRBJ rearrangement plots, CDR3 size and DJ length profiles, and Simpson's diversity index. The most abundant DNA sequence in the deep sequencing data was defined as the immunodominant clone. CDR3 amino acid sequences were screened for sharing across subjects and compared with published repertoires and the VDJdb database. Starting from the raw public reads, TCRdb applied fastp trimming at Q25, assembled clones with MiXCR and retained in-frame beta chains. Entries that share a CDR3 protein sequence are merged under the most common genes and DNA. For this entry, the V and J calls and clone size follow TCRdb and not the study's own pipeline. The sample includes some 280,000 distinct CDR3 sequences, with about 56% observed a single time. Of the sample, approximately 8% is held by the ten largest clones.

In this study, sorted CD4+ and CD8+ T cells from the blood of healthy subjects and of severe aplastic anemia patients had their TCR repertoires deep-sequenced. Ficoll-Paque density gradient centrifugation was used to isolate peripheral blood mononuclear cells. CD4+ and CD8+ T cells were sorted by FACS or magnetic beads before DNA extraction. The data belong to a study of CD8+CD57+ T cells in acquired aplastic anemia (dated by TCRdb to about 2018). Turning to the overall study: DNA extracted from sorted CD4+ and CD8+ cells had a mean of 3.2 ug, with a range of 0.2 to 27.4 ug. Findings and caveats that apply to the study as a whole: No significant difference in CD8+ Simpson's diversity was found between patients and healthy controls (P=0.060). Although 25 to 30 CD8+ CDR3 sequences were shared by patients and controls, these sequences appeared highly expressed in patients and within the immunodominant clones of patients.

V is cut by 8 bases and J by 6 bases, and the space between the germline ends is 15 bases. Its CDR3 holds 13 amino acids, cysteine through phenylalanine. Only CDR3 DNA remains: 39 bases, in frame from the first base. CDR1 and CDR2 are read off the germline V gene (reference sequence) as SEHNR and FQNEAQ. The receptor comes from a human donor with severe aplastic anemia or a healthy control (not recorded which). The sample was sorted CD4+, CD8+, or CD8+CD57+ T cells (not recorded which) from PBMCs. The rearrangement combines TRBV7-9 with TRBJ2-3, with TRBD2 perhaps the D gene, on 6 matching bases. The nucleotides are TGTGCCAGCGCGGGACTCGCTGGGGATACGCAGTATTTT. This is translated as CASAGLAGDTQYF.